Included here is one TCR beta chain sequence, with context. This sample was included in a study of OX40 agonist ivuxolimab in advanced cancers. Looking at the study overall: Aged roughly 20 to 79 with a mean of about 63 years, they were about 80% male. Three patients, one with hepatocellular carcinoma and two with cutaneous melanoma, achieved partial responses.

The repertoire was sequenced with immunoSEQ multiplex PCR; TCRdb's copy has only in-frame clones and lacks some. Of roughly 65,000 clones listed, about 82% are singletons. V was cut by 1 base and J by 0 bases, with 23 bases left in between. Germline CDR1 is LNHNV and CDR2 is YYDKDF (reference sequence). The CDR3 runs to 20 residues. The TCR was taken from an adult with an advanced solid tumor such as melanoma, head and neck, liver or kidney cancer. This chain links TRBV15 with TRBJ2-3; D gene unclear. The input for sequencing was CD4+ or CD8+ T cells sorted from blood, taken in a trial of the OX40 agonist ivuxolimab. For the CDR3, the DNA is TGTGCCACCAGCAGAGTCCGCCTCCCCACAATGGGCTCCAGCACAGATACGCAGTATTTT. Translation: CATSRVRLPTMGSSTDTQYF. The complete variable domain, with remaining parts taken from reference TRBV15 and TRBJ2-3, reads DAMVIQNPRYQVTQFGKPVTLSCSQTLNHNVMYWYQQKSSQAPKLLFHYYDKDFNNEADTPDNFQSRRPNTSFCFLDIRSPGLGDTAMYLCATSRVRLPTMGSSTDTQYFGPGTRLTVL.